The source of this T cell receptor (beta chain) is a study of CD8 T cells in ankylosing spondylitis. The CDR3 is made up of 16 amino acids. J gave up 6 bases and V 0 bases, and 5 bases lay outside the gene matches. The germline gives CDR1 SGHRS, CDR2 YFSETQ. A single record per CDR3 protein comes from TCRdb applying MiXCR to the 5' RACE reads. The sample consists of some 140,000 distinct CDR3 sequences, more than 7% of them appearing once. In this sample, this clonotype turned up many times. V gene TRBV5-1 combines with J gene TRBJ2-1, with 11 bases lining up with TRBD2. Sequences were obtained from synovial fluid, either unsorted or a sorted T cell fraction (not recorded which). This receptor was obtained from a male donor with ankylosing spondylitis. The CDR3 coding sequence is TGCGCCAGCAGCTTGGTGCTAGCGGGGGGTTTCAATGAGCAGTTCTTC. Residues: CASSLVLAGGFNEQFF.